These T cell receptor beta chains were read from a single sample in a study of control samples from healthy donors and cancer patients. The protocol was immunoSEQ multiplex PCR, while the TCRdb copy is restricted to in-frame clones and leaves out a portion. This sample has some 94,000 clones; 70% to 90% occur once, and the top ten carry roughly 1.2%. The sample comprised blood. These receptors came from a woman between 45 and 60 years old in good health. Each CDR3 is given with its conserved first and last residue. A D gene is named only where the DNA matches it firmly. The size of a clone is reported for some rows only, either as once, few or many, or as a class for expanded clones.

>NA|TRBV6-5|14|TRBJ2-7|TRBD2
CASAIGGGNYEQYF
TGTGCCAGCGCAATCGGGGGGGGCAACTACGAGCAGTACTTC
>NA|TRBV4-3|13|TRBJ1-2|TRBD1
CASSPTQGDGYTF
TGCGCCAGCAGCCCGACTCAGGGGGATGGCTACACCTTC
>NA|TRBV5-1|14|TRBJ1-1|NA
CASSLLPYDTEAFF
TGCGCCAGCAGCTTGTTACCTTATGACACTGAAGCTTTCTTT
>NA|TRBV27|15|TRBJ1-5|NA
CASNPLSPSNQPQHF
TGTGCCAGCAATCCCCTTTCGCCGAGCAATCAGCCCCAGCATTTT
>NA|TRBV7-7|16|TRBJ2-5|NA
CASSPLGAGLQETQYF
TGTGCTAGCAGCCCCCTTGGAGCGGGCCTTCAAGAGACCCAGTACTTC
>NA|TRBV5-1|14|TRBJ2-1|NA
CASTPVQGQVEQFF
TGCGCCAGCACCCCCGTTCAGGGGCAGGTTGAGCAGTTCTTC
>few|TRBV28|14|TRBJ2-7|TRBD1
CASSFGTGLYEQYF
TGTGCCAGCAGTTTCGGGACAGGGCTATACGAGCAGTACTTC
>NA|TRBV2|13|TRBJ2-3|TRBD2
CALTAGSTDTQYF
TGTGCCCTCACAGCGGGAAGTACAGATACGCAGTATTTT
>NA|TRBV6-5|11|TRBJ1-2|NA
CASRTGYGYTF
TGTGCCAGCAGAACAGGGTATGGCTACACCTTC
>NA|TRBV10-3|15|TRBJ2-7|TRBD1
CAISGTGVEGYEQYF
TGTGCCATCAGTGGGACAGGGGTGGAAGGGTACGAGCAGTACTTC
>few|TRBV16|14|TRBJ1-1|NA
CASSLGQFNTEAFF
TGTGCCAGCAGCCTTGGACAGTTCAACACTGAAGCTTTCTTT
>many|TRBV25-1|15|TRBJ1-4|NA
CASSDIRGMDEKLFF
TGTGCCAGCAGTGACATACGGGGTATGGATGAAAAACTGTTTTTT
>NA|TRBV7-2|15|TRBJ1-1|NA
CASISSASLNTEAFF
TGTGCCAGCATATCATCCGCCAGTTTGAACACTGAAGCTTTCTTT
>NA|TRBV3-1/TRBV3-2|15|TRBJ2-5|TRBD2
CASSPRAGGKETQYF
TGTGCCAGCAGCCCGAGAGCGGGGGGGAAGGAGACCCAGTACTTC
>NA|TRBV9|15|TRBJ1-1|TRBD1
CASSALPQGATEAFF
TGTGCCAGCAGCGCCTTACCCCAGGGGGCGACTGAAGCTTTCTTT
>NA|TRBV19|14|TRBJ2-2|TRBD1
CASSTGGNTGELFF
TGTGCCAGTTCTACAGGGGGTAACACCGGGGAGCTGTTTTTT
>few|TRBV7-2|15|TRBJ2-1|TRBD2
CASSWTSGSYNEQFF
TGTGCCAGCAGCTGGACTAGCGGGAGTTACAATGAGCAGTTCTTC
>NA|TRBV6-6|14|TRBJ2-2|TRBD2
CASKPGGDTGELFF
TGTGCCAGCAAACCGGGGGGTGACACCGGGGAGCTGTTTTTT
>NA|TRBV5-1|16|TRBJ2-5|NA
CASSLGTTGEVETQYF
TGCGCCAGCAGCTTGGGAACTACAGGGGAGGTAGAGACCCAGTACTTC
>NA|TRBV2|14|TRBJ2-1|TRBD2
CASSGATSGALRIF
TGTGCCAGCAGTGGCGCGACTAGCGGGGCGCTTCGGATCTTC
>NA|TRBV6-6|14|TRBJ2-7|TRBD1
CASRPTGGIYEQYF
TGTGCCAGCAGGCCCACAGGGGGAATCTACGAGCAGTACTTC
>once|TRBV14|15|TRBJ1-3|NA
CASRPPGNSGNTIYF
TGTGCCAGCAGGCCGCCGGGGAACTCTGGAAACACCATATATTTT
>NA|TRBV19|15|TRBJ1-3|TRBD1
CASSRDRNSGNTIYF
TGTGCCAGTAGTAGGGACAGAAACTCTGGAAACACCATATATTTT
>NA|TRBV9|13|TRBJ2-7|TRBD1
CASSPRGLREQYF
TGTGCCAGCAGCCCCAGGGGGTTGAGGGAGCAGTACTTC
>NA|TRBV5-1|14|TRBJ2-3|NA
CASSPYTGTDTQYF
TGCGCCAGCAGCCCATATACGGGGACAGATACGCAGTATTTT
>medium-sized|TRBV25-1|14|TRBJ1-3|TRBD1
CASSLQGSGNTIYF
TGTGCCAGCAGTCTACAGGGGTCCGGAAACACCATATATTTT
>NA|TRBV15|15|TRBJ2-5|NA
CATSSYAGIQETQYF
TGTGCCACCAGCTCCTACGCGGGGATACAAGAGACCCAGTACTTC
>NA|TRBV3-1/TRBV3-2|14|TRBJ1-6|TRBD1
CASSPGTGYSPLHF
TGTGCCAGCAGCCCTGGGACAGGTTATTCACCCCTCCACTTT
>NA|TRBV28|17|TRBJ2-5|TRBD2
CASSSLRLAKYQETQYF
TGTGCCAGCAGTTCTCTCCGACTAGCCAAGTACCAAGAGACCCAGTACTTC
>NA|TRBV5-4|17|TRBJ1-2|NA
CASSLALMSPRSYGYTF
TGTGCCAGCAGCTTGGCTCTAATGAGCCCCCGGAGCTATGGCTACACCTTC
>few|TRBV3-1/TRBV3-2|18|TRBJ2-5|NA
CASSQDVVGPGLQETQYF
NA
>once|TRBV29-1|14|TRBJ2-7|TRBD2
CSVVPAGGYYEQYF
TGCAGCGTTGTTCCGGCGGGAGGCTACTACGAGCAGTACTTC
>NA|TRBV6-1|15|TRBJ2-1|TRBD1
CASSEEGQAWSGQFF
TGTGCCAGCAGTGAAGAGGGACAGGCTTGGAGTGGACAGTTCTTC
>NA|TRBV5-1|14|TRBJ2-1|TRBD2
CASSSGLTYNEQFF
TGCGCCAGCAGCTCGGGACTAACCTACAATGAGCAGTTCTTC
>NA|TRBV24-1|16|TRBJ2-7|NA
CATSDSDSTNIYEQYF
TGTGCCACCAGTGATTCTGACAGTACCAATATCTACGAGCAGTACTTC
>NA|TRBV28|15|TRBJ1-1|NA
CASSRTRAVNTEAFF
TGTGCCAGCAGCCGAACGCGGGCGGTGAACACTGAAGCTTTCTTT
>NA|TRBV19|16|TRBJ2-5|NA
CASSIGGQGTQETQYF
TGTGCCAGTAGTATAGGTGGGCAGGGGACGCAGGAGACCCAGTACTTC
>NA|TRBV5-1|16|TRBJ2-5|TRBD2
CASSFLGGGYQETQYF
TGCGCCAGCAGCTTCTTGGGCGGGGGGTACCAAGAGACCCAGTACTTC
>NA|TRBV20-1|12|TRBJ1-1|TRBD1
CSASDYVGDSTF
TGCAGTGCTAGTGATTATGTGGGGGACAGCACTTTT
>NA|TRBV18|16|TRBJ1-2|TRBD1
CASSPAGQGANYGYTF
TGTGCCAGCTCACCCGCCGGACAGGGGGCTAACTATGGCTACACCTTC
>NA|TRBV29-1|14|TRBJ2-5|TRBD2
CSVRLAGRQETQYF
TGCAGCGTCCGACTAGCGGGCCGCCAAGAGACCCAGTACTTC
>NA|TRBV9|16|TRBJ2-1|NA
CASSTRRASSYNEQFF
TGTGCCAGCAGCACCAGGAGGGCTAGCTCCTACAATGAGCAGTTCTTC